Each of the 20 T cell receptor beta chains below was sequenced from the same sample in a study of OX40 agonist ivuxolimab in advanced cancers. The data were produced by immunoSEQ multiplex PCR, yet TCRdb's version contains in-frame clones alone and is incomplete. The table has approximately 12,000 clones, approximately 87% seen once. The sample consisted of CD4+ or CD8+ T cells sorted from blood, taken in a trial of the OX40 agonist ivuxolimab. These receptors originate from an adult with an advanced solid tumor such as melanoma, head and neck, liver or kidney cancer.

This rearrangement joins TRBV12-5 to TRBJ2-1, with D unclear. Germline V gives CDR1 LGHNT, CDR2 FRNRAP. The CDR3 is made up of 12 amino acids. V lost 0 bases to trimming and J lost 8 bases, with 5 bases between them. The CDR3 region is CASGLVGHEQFF. The CDR3 DNA follows: TGTGCTAGTGGTTTGGTGGGCCATGAGCAGTTCTTC.

The chain carries TRBV19 and TRBJ2-3, with TRBD2 identical over 9 bases. Germline CDR1 reads LNHDA; CDR2 reads SQIVND (reference sequence). The CDR3 has 15 residues. V was pared by 10 bases and J by 3 bases, with 11 bases of the junction left unmatched. CDR3: CAIGTSGSYTDTQYF. CDR3 nucleotides: TGTGCCATTGGCACTAGCGGGTCTTATACAGATACGCAGTATTTT.

V is TRBV15 and J is TRBJ2-7, with 9 nucleotides matching TRBD1. The CDR3 spans 13 residues. Germline V gene lookup returns CDR1 LNHNV and CDR2 YYDKDF (reference sequence). Germline trimming cut 5 bases from V and 3 bases from J; bases unmatched to any gene: 2. The CDR3, as DNA: TGTGCCACCAGCTGGGACAGGGTCTACGAGCAGTACTTC. It is translated as CATSWDRVYEQYF.

The J gene is TRBJ2-5, the V gene TRBV7-6; 10 nucleotides match TRBD1. This CDR3 region has 17 residues. Germline trimming cut 0 bases from V and 3 bases from J; bases unmatched to any gene: 7. Germline loops: CDR1 SGHVS, CDR2 FNYEAQ. The CDR3 protein is CASSLAFGGQGEETQYF. CDR3 coding DNA: TGTGCCAGCAGCTTAGCGTTCGGTGGACAGGGGGAAGAGACCCAGTACTTC.

The chain recombines TRBV27 with TRBJ2-1; D may be TRBD2 (7 bases). V was pared by 6 bases and J by 5 bases, with 14 bases between. This CDR3 comprises 14 residues. The germline V gene has CDR1 MNHEY and CDR2 SMNVEV (reference sequence). CDR3 amino acids: CASRHRGGDNEQFF. The CDR3 coding sequence is TGTGCCAGCAGACATAGAGGGGGGGACAATGAGCAGTTCTTC.

The chain recombines TRBV4-3 with TRBJ2-7; 9 nucleotides align to TRBD2. The CDR3 runs 15 residues. CDR1 is LGHNA and CDR2 is YSLEER in the germline V gene. With V trimmed by 0 bases and J by 5 bases, 5 bases remained unmatched. CDR3 DNA sequence: TGCGCCAGCAGCCAAGATTCTAGCGGGATAAACGAGCAGTACTTC. This codes for CASSQDSSGINEQYF.

The CDR3 nucleotides read TGCGCCAGCACCTCAAACTACGAGCAGTACTTC. Amino acid sequence: CASTSNYEQYF. J is TRBJ2-7 and V is TRBV23-1; the D is unclear. TRBV23-1 is labeled an ORF, and its function is uncertain. The CDR3 totals 11 residues. V shed 7 bases and J shed 3 bases, with 7 bases lying between them.

The V call is TRBV6-1, the J call TRBJ2-7, with 13 nucleotides matching TRBD2. Germline CDR1 and CDR2: MNHNS and SASEGT. This CDR3 is built from 13 residues. V was clipped by 8 bases and J by 12 bases; unmatched bases: 10. The CDR3 here is CASSGLAGPIRYF. In DNA, the CDR3 is TGTGCCAGCTCGGGACTAGCGGGACCTATACGGTACTTC.

CDR3 residues: CASSLGQASYEQYF. The CDR3 DNA is TGTGCCAGCAGCCTGGGACAGGCCTCCTACGAGCAGTACTTC. V usage is TRBV13 and J usage is TRBJ2-7, with 8 bases fitting TRBD1. Per the germline V gene, CDR1 is PRHDT and CDR2 is FYEKMQ (reference sequence). This CDR3 is built from 14 residues. The ends lost 5 bases at V and 0 bases at J; junction bases unmatched: 3.

This chain uses TRBV28 with TRBJ2-3; TRBD2 aligns across 13 bases. This CDR3 spans 15 amino acids. V trimming: 7 bases; J trimming: 3 bases; junction bases outside the gene matches: 4. Germline V lookup: CDR1 MDHEN, CDR2 SYDVKM. The CDR3 reads CASTRTSGRTDTQYF. The DNA of the CDR3 is TGTGCCAGCACGAGGACTAGCGGGAGAACAGATACGCAGTATTTT.

The chain uses TRBV7-3 and TRBJ2-1; D not certain. The length of the CDR3 is 15 residues. The germline V gene has CDR1 SGHTA and CDR2 FQGTGA. V was cut by 5 bases and J by 4 bases, with 15 bases left in between. The CDR3 region has the DNA TGTGCCAGCAGCGCCGGCGTTGGGGAATACAATGAGCAGTTCTTC. The encoded protein is CASSAGVGEYNEQFF.

The chain links TRBV19 to TRBJ2-6, with no clear D. V dropped 0 bases and J dropped 3 bases, with 3 bases sitting between them. The germline V gene has CDR1 LNHDA and CDR2 SQIVND (reference sequence). There are 14 residues in the CDR3. In nucleotides, the CDR3 is TGTGCCAGTAGTATAGAAAATGGGGCCAACGTCCTGACTTTC. Protein product: CASSIENGANVLTF. Supplemented by reference TRBV19 and TRBJ2-6, the full variable domain reads DGGITQSPKYLFRKEGQNVTLSCEQNLNHDAMYWYRQDPGQGLRLIYYSQIVNDFQKGDIAEGYSVSREKKESFPLTVTSAQKNPTAFYLCASSIENGANVLTFGAGSRLTVL.

This clone occurred once. The rearrangement uses TRBV21-1 and TRBJ1-1. TRBV21-1 is flagged as a pseudogene. The CDR3 has 15 residues. The CDR3 nucleotides read TGTGCCAGCAGTACATGCTACACAATTCGCACTGAAGCTTTCTTT. Translated: CASSTCYTIRTEAFF.

This CDR3 is CASSPARNTGELFF. The CDR3 DNA is TGTGCCAGCTCACCGGCCAGGAACACCGGGGAGCTGTTTTTT. The chain carries TRBV18 and TRBJ2-2, with D uncertain. Trimming took 3 bases from V and 1 from J, leaving 6 bases between them. Per the germline V gene, CDR1 is KGHSH and CDR2 is LQKENI. The CDR3 consists of 14 residues.

The chain combines TRBV6-5 with TRBJ1-1; no clear D. V was clipped by 6 bases and J by 5 bases, with 16 bases between them. In germline, CDR1 is MNHEY, CDR2 SVGAGI. The CDR3 consists of 14 residues. In nucleotides, the CDR3 is TGTGCCAGCAGCCCTATTACCGGGAAAACTGAAGCTTTCTTT. Protein product: CASSPITGKTEAFF.

The CDR3 reads CASSIGADDRGAFF. CDR3 nucleotides: TGTGCCAGTAGTATAGGGGCGGATGACCGAGGCGCTTTCTTT. The gene calls are TRBV19 and TRBJ1-1; D unresolved. Trimming cost V 1 base and J 11 bases, with 17 bases left between them. Germline V gene sequence: CDR1 LNHDA, CDR2 SQIVND (reference sequence). The CDR3 totals 14 residues.

This clone occurred a few times. A junction boundary mismatches the germline segment, possibly from a read error. This rearrangement joins TRBV4-1 to TRBJ2-7; no clear D gene. The germline V gene encodes CDR1 MGHRA and CDR2 YSYEKL. The CDR3 extends over 14 amino acids. The CDR3 DNA reads as TGCGCCAGCAGCCAAGCCGAGAACTCCAACGAGCAGTACTTC. This translates into CASSQAENSNEQYF.

The chain couples TRBV5-1 to TRBJ2-2, with a weak D call TRBD2 (6 bases). CDR1 is SGHRS, CDR2 YFSETQ, per germline. Trimming removed 5 bases from V and 5 bases from J, with 13 bases in between. This CDR3 is built from 14 residues. CDR3: CASSSGGLTGELFF. In DNA form, the CDR3 reads TGCGCCAGCAGTTCCGGGGGATTGACCGGGGAGCTGTTTTTT.

V is TRBV4-3 and J is TRBJ1-4; D uncertain. Germline V lookup: CDR1 LGHNA, CDR2 YSLEER. The CDR3 consists of 11 residues. Trimming cost V 5 bases and J 8 bases, with 6 bases left between them. In nucleotides, the CDR3 is TGCGCCAGCAGCTATGGCGAAAAACTGTTTTTT. This encodes CASSYGEKLFF.

The chain links TRBV7-9 to TRBJ2-7, with D possibly TRBD1 on 6 matching bases. V gave up 5 bases and J gave up 3 bases, with 11 bases separating them. The CDR3 runs 13 residues. In germline, CDR1 is SEHNR, CDR2 FQNEAQ (reference sequence). CDR3 sequence: CASSPDSNYEQYF. DNA for the CDR3: TGTGCCAGCAGCCCGGACAGCAACTACGAGCAGTACTTC.